The 10 T cell receptor beta chains reported below all come from one sample, sequenced in a study of blood T cell repertoires in COVID-19. Generated by immunoSEQ multiplex PCR, the TCRdb table keeps only in-frame clones and is missing some. The sample carries tens of thousands of clones, about nine tenths recorded once. Sequencing used peripheral blood. These receptors were taken from a man in his fifties with active COVID-19.

This chain uses TRBV6-5 with TRBJ2-7; D is perhaps TRBD2 (6 bases). The CDR3 sequence is 13 residues long. V gave up 6 bases and J gave up 6 bases, with 15 bases separating them. Germline CDR1 is MNHEY and CDR2 is SVGAGI. The CDR3 DNA is TGTGCCAGCAGCCTGGGGCGGGGAGGCGAGCAGTACTTC. Amino acid sequence: CASSLGRGGEQYF.

This chain links TRBV5-1 with TRBJ2-3, with TRBD1 identical over 9 bases. V shed 4 bases and J 2 bases; nucleotides not matched to a gene: 8. The CDR3 spans 16 residues. Germline V gives CDR1 SGHRS, CDR2 YFSETQ. The CDR3 reads CASSPFRDRDTDTQYF. CDR3 DNA: TGCGCCAGCAGCCCTTTCCGGGACAGGGACACAGATACGCAGTATTTT.

The V gene is TRBV6-6, the J gene TRBJ2-3, with a tentative D call TRBD2 (5 bases). The CDR3 spans 14 residues. Trimming took off 7 bases at V and 2 bases at J, with 13 bases between the two ends. Germline CDR1 and CDR2: MNHNY and SVGAGI (reference sequence). The CDR3 DNA sequence: TGTGCCAGCACCCTAGCCCGGAACACAGATACGCAGTATTTT. Translating it yields CASTLARNTDTQYF.

The chain combines TRBV11-2 with TRBJ2-1; no clear D. The CDR3 spans 17 residues. V was cut by 0 bases and J by 0 bases, with 12 bases left in between. Germline loops: CDR1 SGHAT, CDR2 FQNNGV. The CDR3 reads CASSLESPYYSYNEQFF. Written as DNA, the CDR3 is TGTGCCAGCAGCTTAGAGTCCCCTTATTACTCCTACAATGAGCAGTTCTTC.

The chain links TRBV27 to TRBJ2-1, with TRBD2 matching 14 bases. This CDR3 spans 18 amino acids. In germline, CDR1 is MNHEY, CDR2 SMNVEV (reference sequence). V shed 2 bases and J 8 bases; nucleotides not matched to a gene: 11. CDR3 DNA sequence: TGTGCCAGCAGTTTAGGGACTAGCGGGAGCGGGGTCTATGATGAGCAGTTCTTC. It is translated as CASSLGTSGSGVYDEQFF.

The chain uses TRBV7-2 and TRBJ1-2, with TRBD1 matching 7 bases. V lost 5 bases, J lost 0 bases, and 6 bases stayed unmatched. The V gene's germline CDR1 is SGHTA and CDR2 FQGNSA. This CDR3 is 15 amino acids long. CDR3 in DNA: TGTGCCAGCAGCCCATGGACAGGTTCTAACTATGGCTACACCTTC. Translating gives CASSPWTGSNYGYTF.

This clone was counted a single time. This chain links TRBV29-1 with TRBJ1-2; D possibly corresponds to TRBD1 (6 bases). CDR3 size: 12 residues. Germline CDR1 SQVTM, CDR2 ANQGSEA. Trimming pared 1 base from V and 7 bases from J, leaving 10 bases between. CDR3 loop: CSVEGGGGGYTF. CDR3 in DNA: TGCAGCGTTGAAGGAGGGGGTGGTGGCTACACCTTC.

This rearrangement joins TRBV18 to TRBJ1-1; D perhaps matches TRBD1 (6 bases). This CDR3 comprises 13 residues. Germline CDR1 is KGHSH and CDR2 is LQKENI. V was shortened by 10 bases and J by 1 base, with 13 bases between the two germline ends. The CDR3 region is CATQRQENTEAFF. CDR3 sequence (DNA): TGTGCCACCCAACGACAGGAGAACACTGAAGCTTTCTTT.

J is TRBJ2-1 and V is TRBV6-5, with 8 nucleotides matching TRBD2. In germline, CDR1 is MNHEY, CDR2 SVGAGI. V shed 10 bases and J 2 bases; nucleotides not matched to a gene: 10. The CDR3 loop spans 15 amino acids. The CDR3 DNA follows: TGTGCCACACAAAGGGGCGGGAGGACCTACAATGAGCAGTTCTTC. Encoded protein: CATQRGGRTYNEQFF.

This clone was counted once. The chain couples TRBV24-1 to TRBJ2-5, with D perhaps matching TRBD2 (5 bases). The CDR3 runs 15 residues. Trimming pared 3 bases from V and 7 bases from J, leaving 17 bases between. The germline V gene has CDR1 KGHDR and CDR2 SFDVKD. CDR3 protein: CATSDPRRREGTQYF. DNA for the CDR3: TGTGCCACCAGTGATCCGCGTCGCAGAGAGGGGACCCAGTACTTC.